This TCR beta chain came from a study of blood T cell repertoires in COVID-19 (dated by TCRdb to the early 2020s). Broadly, across the study: Samples from collaborators originated in the United States, Italy and Spain and spanned both the acute and convalescent phases of COVID-19. Sample metadata almost always included a de-identified subject ID, COVID-19 status, age in years and sex. Where available, HLA class I and class II types were taken from metadata supplied by the sample provider and were not determined by assay-based typing. The dataset comprised deeply sampled blood TCRbeta repertoires from subjects exposed to, actively infected with, or recovered from COVID-19. The repertoires were released in a freely available public database meant as a resource for research on the immune response to SARS-CoV-2. The prospective study material was composed of cDNA or gDNA derived from T cells, B-cell-depleted T cells, or PBMCs. Samples were obtained from the ongoing ImmuneRACE study (first 160 participants) and from 1,200 or so subjects provided by 6 global collaborators. What the research found in general, with its limitations: Clinical and demographic metadata were provided uncurated, with the amount varying by source and participant.

To note about this clone: This clone's antigen is unknown. Base-call qualities are not available, and no considerably larger clone is one nucleotide away.

The immunoSEQ Assay, a bias-controlled multiplex PCR, was used to amplify TCRbeta CDR3 regions from genomic DNA. The paper's processing steps were these. The number of nucleated cells in each sample was estimated from the amplification of reference gene primers within the assay. To quantify the absolute abundance of each unique TCRbeta CDR3 rearrangement, sequence reads were collapsed and filtered. For each sample, productive Simpson clonality was calculated as the square root of Simpson's diversity index across productive rearrangements. Held by TCRdb, this immuneACCESS table contains in-frame sequences only and omits some clones. Under half of the omission traces to an unresolved V gene where checked; the cause of the rest is unknown. The V and J calls and the clone size are those of that table, but D and trimming were determined from the DNA. The sample table holds some 390,000 clones, of which about 90% were seen once. The ten top clones hold about 2.3% of the sample.

One collaborating source in Seattle enrolled patients during active infection and followed them longitudinally through the course of disease. Whole blood was collected in K2EDTA tubes by collaborating institutions according to the institutions' own protocols. Collaborator samples were shipped for TCRbeta analysis as frozen whole blood, isolated PBMCs, or DNA extracted from either sample type. Sequenced material: peripheral blood. The source of this sequence is a woman aged 55-69 years with COVID-19, enrolled during active disease.

The CDR3: CASSPTEGSSGNTIYF. The bases are TGTGCCAGCTCACCAACGGAGGGAAGCTCTGGAAACACCATATATTTT. The chain is encoded by TRBV18 joined to TRBJ1-3, with the D gene not confidently named. The CDR3 runs 16 amino acids, cysteine and phenylalanine included. Only the CDR3 DNA stays, 48 bases, in frame from base 1. Trimming removed 2 bases from V and 0 bases from J, leaving 11 bases between the germline ends. CDR1 and CDR2 are read off the germline V gene as KGHSH and LQKENI.